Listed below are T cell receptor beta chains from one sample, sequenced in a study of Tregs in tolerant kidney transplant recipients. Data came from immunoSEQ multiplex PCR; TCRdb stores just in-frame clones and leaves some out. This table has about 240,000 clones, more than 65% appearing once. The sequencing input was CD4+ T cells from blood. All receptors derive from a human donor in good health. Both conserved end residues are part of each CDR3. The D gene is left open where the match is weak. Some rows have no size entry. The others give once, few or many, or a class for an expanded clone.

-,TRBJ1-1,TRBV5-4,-,CASSFHRTNTEAFF,TGTGCCAGCAGCTTCCACAGAACCAACACTGAAGCTTTCTTT
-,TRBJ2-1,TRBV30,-,CAWRYGLGAYNEQFF,TGTGCCTGGAGGTATGGGCTGGGGGCGTACAATGAGCAGTTCTTC
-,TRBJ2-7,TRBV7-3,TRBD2,CASSLQRGPGNEQYF,TGTGCCAGCAGCCTCCAGCGGGGGCCGGGGAACGAGCAGTACTTC
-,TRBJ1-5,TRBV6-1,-,CASSAYRNLGNQPQHF,TGTGCCAGCAGTGCTTACAGGAACCTCGGGAATCAGCCCCAGCATTTT
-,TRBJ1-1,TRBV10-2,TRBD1,CASSESVSRGTEAFF,TGCGCCAGCAGTGAGTCGGTCAGCAGGGGGACTGAAGCTTTCTTT
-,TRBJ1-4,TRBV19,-,CASPKAGGEKLFF,TGTGCCAGTCCCAAGGCGGGGGGGGAAAAACTGTTTTTT
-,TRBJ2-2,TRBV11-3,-,CASSLRENTGELFF,TGTGCCAGCAGCTTACGAGAGAACACCGGGGAGCTGTTTTTT
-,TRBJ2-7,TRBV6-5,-,CASSVKSPFEQYF,TGTGCCAGCAGCGTTAAGTCCCCCTTCGAGCAGTACTTC
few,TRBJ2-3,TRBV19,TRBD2,CASSVRGLAGVTDTQYF,TGTGCCAGTAGCGTCAGGGGACTAGCGGGCGTTACAGATACGCAGTATTTT
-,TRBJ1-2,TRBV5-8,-,CASSLGTVYGYTF,TGTGCCAGCAGCTTGGGGACAGTTTATGGCTACACCTTC
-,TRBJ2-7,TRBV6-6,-,CASSYPREEQYF,TGTGCCAGCAGTTACCCCCGGGAGGAGCAGTACTTC
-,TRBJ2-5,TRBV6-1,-,CASSESPSYALKETQYF,TGTGCCAGCAGTGAAAGCCCCTCGTACGCTCTAAAAGAGACCCAGTACTTC
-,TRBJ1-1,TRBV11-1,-,CASSLVGSNTEAFF,TGTGCCAGCAGCCTAGTGGGGTCGAACACTGAAGCTTTCTTT
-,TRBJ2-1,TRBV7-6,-,CASSLTSLSSYNEQFF,TGTGCCAGCAGCTTAACTAGCCTCAGCTCCTACAATGAGCAGTTCTTC
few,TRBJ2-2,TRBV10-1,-,CASSDFGTGELFF,TGCGCCAGCAGTGATTTTGGGACCGGGGAGCTGTTTTTT
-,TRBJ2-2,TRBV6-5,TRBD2,CASSYSGLADTGELFF,TGTGCCAGCAGTTACTCCGGACTAGCAGACACCGGGGAGCTGTTTTTT
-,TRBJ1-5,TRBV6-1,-,CASNFGGWGNQPQHF,TGTGCCTCCAATTTTGGGGGTTGGGGCAATCAGCCCCAGCATTTT
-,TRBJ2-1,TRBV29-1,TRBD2,CSVETSGGSYNEQFF,TGCAGCGTTGAGACTAGCGGAGGCTCCTACAATGAGCAGTTCTTC
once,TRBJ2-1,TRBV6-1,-,CASSGKGTNEQFF,TGTGCCAGCAGTGGTAAGGGGACGAATGAGCAGTTCTTC
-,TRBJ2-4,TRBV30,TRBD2,CAWSVSGREAKNIQYF,TGTGCCTGGAGTGTAAGCGGGAGGGAAGCCAAAAACATTCAGTACTTC
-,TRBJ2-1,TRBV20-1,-,CSATTTHEQFF,TGCAGTGCTACTACAACTCATGAGCAGTTCTTC
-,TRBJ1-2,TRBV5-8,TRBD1,CASSPRTGPRGYTF,TGTGCCAGCAGCCCACGGACAGGGCCGCGGGGCTACACCTTC
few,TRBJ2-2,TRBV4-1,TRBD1,CASSLGTGGTGELFF,TGCGCCAGCAGCCTGGGGACAGGGGGCACCGGGGAGCTGTTTTTT
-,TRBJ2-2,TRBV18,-,CASSPTELNTGELFF,TGTGCCAGCTCACCAACAGAGTTGAACACCGGGGAGCTGTTTTTT
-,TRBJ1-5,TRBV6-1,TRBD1,CASHGQVVNQPQHF,TGTGCCAGTCATGGACAGGTGGTGAATCAGCCCCAGCATTTT
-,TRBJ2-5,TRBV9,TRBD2,CASSLGASGNQETQYF,TGTGCCAGCAGCCTTGGGGCTAGCGGGAACCAAGAGACCCAGTACTTC
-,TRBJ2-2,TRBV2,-,CASRVTDHHTGELFF,TGTGCCAGCAGGGTTACAGACCACCACACCGGGGAGCTGTTTTTT
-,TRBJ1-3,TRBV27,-,CASSSLETGNTIYF,TGTGCCAGCAGTTCCCTGGAAACTGGAAACACCATATATTTT
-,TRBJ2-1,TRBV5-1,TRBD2,CASSLGQWGAGDLYNEQFF,TGCGCCAGCAGCTTGGGTCAGTGGGGAGCGGGAGACCTCTACAATGAGCAGTTCTTC
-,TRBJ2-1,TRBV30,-,CAWTARGAGANEQFF,TGTGCCTGGACCGCCCGAGGGGCGGGGGCTAATGAGCAGTTCTTC
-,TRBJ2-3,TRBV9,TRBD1,CASSTRGDRSTDTQYF,TGTGCCAGCAGTACGCGTGGGGACAGGAGCACAGATACGCAGTATTTT
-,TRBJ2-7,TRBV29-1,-,CSVGGNYEQYF,TGCAGCGTTGGGGGGAACTACGAGCAGTACTTC
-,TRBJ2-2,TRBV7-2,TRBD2,CASSLEASGARELFF,TGTGCCAGCAGCTTAGAGGCTAGCGGTGCGCGGGAGCTGTTTTTT
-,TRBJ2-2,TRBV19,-,CASSPRGGNTGELFF,TGTGCCAGTAGCCCTCGAGGGGGGAACACCGGGGAGCTGTTTTTT
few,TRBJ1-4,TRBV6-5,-,CASRGGLATNEKLFF,TGTGCCAGCAGGGGGGGTTTAGCAACTAATGAAAAACTGTTTTTT
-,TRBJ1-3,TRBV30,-,CAWSVPPNSGNTIYF,TGTGCCTGGAGTGTACCCCCGAACTCTGGAAACACCATATATTTT
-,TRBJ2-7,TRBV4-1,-,CASSQDTSFDEQYF,TGTGCCAGCAGCCAAGATACCTCATTCGACGAGCAGTACTTC
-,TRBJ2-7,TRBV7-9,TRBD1,CASSLAGTGDGEQYF,TGTGCCAGCAGCTTAGCCGGGACAGGGGACGGGGAGCAGTACTTC
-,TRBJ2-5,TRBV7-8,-,CASSLAPGTGETQYF,TGTGCCAGCAGCTTAGCCCCGGGAACTGGTGAGACCCAGTACTTC
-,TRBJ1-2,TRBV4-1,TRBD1,CASSQSPRDRVGYDYGYTF,TGCGCCAGCAGCCAGTCCCCCCGGGACAGAGTAGGCTATGACTATGGCTACACCTTC
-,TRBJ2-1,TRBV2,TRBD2,CASSEGLAGGPKGQFF,TGTGCCAGCAGTGAAGGTCTAGCGGGGGGGCCGAAGGGGCAGTTCTTC
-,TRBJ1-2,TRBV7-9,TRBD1,CASSPQGRYGYTF,TGTGCCAGCAGCCCACAGGGGAGGTATGGCTACACCTTC
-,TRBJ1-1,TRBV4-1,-,CASSQDHAATEAFF,TGCGCCAGCAGCCAAGATCACGCAGCCACTGAAGCTTTCTTT
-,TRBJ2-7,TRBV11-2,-,CASSLGFEQYF,TGTGCCAGCAGCTTAGGTTTCGAGCAGTACTTC
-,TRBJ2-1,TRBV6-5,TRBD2,CASSPGGLNEQFF,TGTGCCAGCAGTCCGGGGGGGCTTAATGAGCAGTTCTTC
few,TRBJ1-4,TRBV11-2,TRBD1,CASSFGTVNEKLFF,TGTGCCAGCAGCTTCGGGACAGTTAATGAAAAACTGTTTTTT
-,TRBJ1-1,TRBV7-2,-,CASSLTRDVDTEAFF,TGTGCCAGCAGCTTAACGCGAGACGTGGACACTGAAGCTTTCTTT
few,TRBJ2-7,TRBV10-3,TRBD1,CAISDEGQDYEQYF,TGTGCCATCAGTGATGAGGGACAGGACTACGAGCAGTACTTC
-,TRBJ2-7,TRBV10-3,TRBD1,CAISELDRGRYEQYF,TGTGCCATCAGTGAGCTTGACAGGGGGCGGTACGAGCAGTACTTC
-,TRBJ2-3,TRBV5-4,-,CASSLPISSTDTQYF,TGTGCCAGCAGCCTCCCGATTTCTAGCACAGATACGCAGTATTTT
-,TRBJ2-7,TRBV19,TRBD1,CASEVPGGCDEQYF,TGTGCCAGTGAAGTCCCAGGGGGTTGCGACGAGCAGTACTTC
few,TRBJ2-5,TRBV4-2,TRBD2,CASSQAATSGRGETQYF,TGTGCCAGCAGCCAAGCCGCTACTAGCGGGAGGGGGGAGACCCAGTACTTC
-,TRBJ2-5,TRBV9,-,CASSVVGTQETQYF,TGTGCCAGCAGCGTAGTTGGGACACAAGAGACCCAGTACTTC
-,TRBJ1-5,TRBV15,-,CATSRDLPRTLPQHF,TGTGCCACCAGCAGAGATTTGCCACGTACTCTGCCCCAGCATTTT
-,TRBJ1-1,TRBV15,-,CATSRGYTEAFF,TGTGCCACCAGCAGAGGGTACACTGAAGCTTTCTTT
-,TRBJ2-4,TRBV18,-,CASSMGRDIQYF,TGTGCCAGCTCAATGGGAAGGGACATTCAGTACTTC